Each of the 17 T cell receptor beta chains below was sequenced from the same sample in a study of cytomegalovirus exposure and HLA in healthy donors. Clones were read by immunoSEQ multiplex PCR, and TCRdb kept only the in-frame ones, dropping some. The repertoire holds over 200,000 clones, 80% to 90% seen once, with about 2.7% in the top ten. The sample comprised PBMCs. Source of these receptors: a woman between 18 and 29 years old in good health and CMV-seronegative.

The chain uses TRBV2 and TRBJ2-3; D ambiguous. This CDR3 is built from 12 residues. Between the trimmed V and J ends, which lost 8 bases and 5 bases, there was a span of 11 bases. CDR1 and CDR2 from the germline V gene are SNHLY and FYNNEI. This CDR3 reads CASLSRIDTQYF. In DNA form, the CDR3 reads TGTGCCAGCTTGTCTAGGATAGATACGCAGTATTTT. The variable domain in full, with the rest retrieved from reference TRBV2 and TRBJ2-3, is EPEVTQTPSHQVTQMGQEVILRCVPISNHLYFYWYRQILGQKVEFLVSFYNNEISEKSEIFDDQFSVERPDGSNFTLKIRSTKLEDSAMYFCASLSRIDTQYFGPGTRLTVL.

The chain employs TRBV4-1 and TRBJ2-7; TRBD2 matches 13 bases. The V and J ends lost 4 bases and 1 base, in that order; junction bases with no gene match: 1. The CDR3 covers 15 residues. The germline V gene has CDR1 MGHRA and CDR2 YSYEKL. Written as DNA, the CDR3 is TGCGCCAGCAGCCCGGGACTAGCGGGATCCTACGAGCAGTACTTC. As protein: CASSPGLAGSYEQYF.

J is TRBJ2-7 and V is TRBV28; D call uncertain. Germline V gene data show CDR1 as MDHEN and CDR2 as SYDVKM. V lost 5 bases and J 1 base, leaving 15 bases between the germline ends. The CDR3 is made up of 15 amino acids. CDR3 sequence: CASSPIVGGSYEQYF. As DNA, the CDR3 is TGTGCCAGCAGTCCCATAGTAGGCGGATCCTACGAGCAGTACTTC. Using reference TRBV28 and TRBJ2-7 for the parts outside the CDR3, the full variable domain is DVKVTQSSRYLVKRTGEKVFLECVQDMDHENMFWYRQDPGLGLRLIYFSYDVKMKEKGDIPEGYSVSREKKERFSLILESASTNQTSMYLCASSPIVGGSYEQYFGPGTRLTVT.

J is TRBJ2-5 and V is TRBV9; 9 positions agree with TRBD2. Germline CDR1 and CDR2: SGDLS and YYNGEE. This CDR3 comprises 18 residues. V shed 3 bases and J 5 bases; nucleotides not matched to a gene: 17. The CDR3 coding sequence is TGTGCCAGCAGCGGACCTTCCCCCCTAGCGGGAAACGATGAGACCCAGTACTTC. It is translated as CASSGPSPLAGNDETQYF.

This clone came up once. The CDR3 sequence: CASSGVSGGVSGSDTQYF. As DNA, the CDR3 is TGTGCCAGCAGTGGCGTTAGCGGAGGCGTTAGCGGCTCAGATACGCAGTATTTT. The J gene is TRBJ2-3, the V gene TRBV28, with a weak D call TRBD2 (6 bases). Germline loops: CDR1 MDHEN, CDR2 SYDVKM. Trimming stripped 5 bases from V and 4 bases from J, with 25 bases between. The CDR3 runs to 18 residues.

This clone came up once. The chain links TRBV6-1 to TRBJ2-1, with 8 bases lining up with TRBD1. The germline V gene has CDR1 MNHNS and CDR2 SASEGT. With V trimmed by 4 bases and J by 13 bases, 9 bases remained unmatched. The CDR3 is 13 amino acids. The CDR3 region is CASSGTGIGLQFF. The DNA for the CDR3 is TGTGCCAGCAGTGGGACAGGGATCGGACTACAGTTCTTC.

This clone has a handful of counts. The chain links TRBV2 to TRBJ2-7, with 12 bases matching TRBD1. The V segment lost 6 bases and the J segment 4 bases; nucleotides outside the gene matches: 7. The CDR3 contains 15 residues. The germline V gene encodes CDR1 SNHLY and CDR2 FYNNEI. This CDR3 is CASSPGTGGVYEQYF. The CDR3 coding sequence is TGTGCCAGCAGCCCCGGGACAGGGGGCGTGTACGAGCAGTACTTC.

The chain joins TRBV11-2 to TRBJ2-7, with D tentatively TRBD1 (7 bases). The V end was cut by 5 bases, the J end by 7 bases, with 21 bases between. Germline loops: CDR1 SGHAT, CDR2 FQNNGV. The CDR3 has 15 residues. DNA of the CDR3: TGTGCCAGCAGCCTCTACAGGGGAGGAGTGAGGGAGCAGTACTTC. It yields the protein CASSLYRGGVREQYF.

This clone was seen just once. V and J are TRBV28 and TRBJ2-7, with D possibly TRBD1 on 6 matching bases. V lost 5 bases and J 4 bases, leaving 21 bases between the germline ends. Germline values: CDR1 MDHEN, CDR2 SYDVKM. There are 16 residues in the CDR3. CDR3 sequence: CASSANSWGPGYEQYF. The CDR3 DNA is TGTGCCAGCAGTGCTAACTCTTGGGGGCCCGGTTACGAGCAGTACTTC.

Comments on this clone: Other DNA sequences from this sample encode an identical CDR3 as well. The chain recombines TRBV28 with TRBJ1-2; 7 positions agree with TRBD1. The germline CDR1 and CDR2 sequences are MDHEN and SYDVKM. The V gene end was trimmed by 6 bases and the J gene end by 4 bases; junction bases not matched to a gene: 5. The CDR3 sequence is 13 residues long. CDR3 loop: CASSPRQGYGYTF. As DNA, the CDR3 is TGTGCCAGCAGCCCTAGACAGGGCTATGGCTACACCTTC.

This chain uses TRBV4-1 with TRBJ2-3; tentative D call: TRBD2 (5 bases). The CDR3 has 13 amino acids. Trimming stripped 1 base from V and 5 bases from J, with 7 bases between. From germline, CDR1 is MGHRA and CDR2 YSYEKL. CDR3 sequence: CASSQGAGDTQYF. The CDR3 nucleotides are TGCGCCAGCAGCCAAGGGGCGGGAGATACGCAGTATTTT.

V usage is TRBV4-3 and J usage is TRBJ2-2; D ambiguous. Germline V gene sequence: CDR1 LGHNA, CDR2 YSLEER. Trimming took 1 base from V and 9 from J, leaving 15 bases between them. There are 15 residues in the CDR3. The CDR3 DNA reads TGCGCCAGCAGCCAAGTTCAATCCCAGGCCCGGGAGCTGTTTTTT. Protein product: CASSQVQSQARELFF.

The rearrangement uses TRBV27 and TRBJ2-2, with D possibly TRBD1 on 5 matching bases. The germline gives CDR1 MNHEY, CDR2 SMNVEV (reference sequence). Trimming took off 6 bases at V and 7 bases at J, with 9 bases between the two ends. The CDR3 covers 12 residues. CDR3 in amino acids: CASSKTGGELFF. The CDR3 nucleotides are TGTGCCAGCAGCAAAACAGGCGGGGAGCTGTTTTTT.

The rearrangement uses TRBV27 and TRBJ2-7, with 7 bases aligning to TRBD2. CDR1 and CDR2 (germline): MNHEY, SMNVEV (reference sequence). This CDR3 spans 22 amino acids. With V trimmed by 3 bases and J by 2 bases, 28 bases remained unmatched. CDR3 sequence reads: CASSLSFRTHSGLQRDAYEQYF. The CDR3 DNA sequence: TGTGCCAGCAGTTTGTCGTTCAGAACCCATAGCGGGTTGCAACGGGACGCCTACGAGCAGTACTTC.

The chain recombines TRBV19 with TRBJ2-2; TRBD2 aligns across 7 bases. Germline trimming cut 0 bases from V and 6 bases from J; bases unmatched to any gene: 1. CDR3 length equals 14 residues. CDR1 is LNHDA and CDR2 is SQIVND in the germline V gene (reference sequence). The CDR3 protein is CASSIDAGAGELFF. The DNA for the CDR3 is TGTGCCAGTAGTATAGATGCGGGGGCCGGGGAGCTGTTTTTT.

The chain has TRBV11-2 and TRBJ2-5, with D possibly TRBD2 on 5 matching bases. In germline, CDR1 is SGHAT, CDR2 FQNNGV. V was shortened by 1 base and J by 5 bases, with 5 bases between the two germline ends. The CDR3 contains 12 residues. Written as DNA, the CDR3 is TGTGCCAGCAGCTTAGGGAGGGAGACCCAGTACTTC. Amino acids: CASSLGRETQYF.

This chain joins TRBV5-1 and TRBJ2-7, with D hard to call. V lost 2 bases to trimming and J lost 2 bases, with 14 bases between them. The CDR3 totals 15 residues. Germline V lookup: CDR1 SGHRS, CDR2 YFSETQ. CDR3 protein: CASSFWAGSTYEQYF. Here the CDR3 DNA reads TGCGCCAGCAGCTTTTGGGCTGGCTCAACCTACGAGCAGTACTTC.